The TCR beta chain under discussion was sequenced for a study of Ad26.COV2.S vaccination and SARS-CoV-2 variants. The overall study: Doses of Ad26.COV2.S were injected into muscle once or twice, 56 days apart. Whole-study findings and limits: An underestimation of total T cell responses may have resulted from the TCR breadth and depth analyses.

Treatment meaning: approximately 18 received Ad26.COV2.S at low or high dose, single or two shots; roughly 5 received placebo; per-sample allocation not given. The samples date from day 63 after the first vaccine or placebo injection. For this clone: Its matching antigen is unknown.

Assay: immunoSEQ multiplex PCR; the TCRdb copy retains only in-frame clones and omits some. The sample shows nearly 400,000 clones, around nine tenths of them seen only once. The sample here was peripheral blood, taken in a trial of Ad26.COV2.S vaccine versus placebo. The sequence was collected from a person between 18 and 65 years old who received the Ad26.COV2.S COVID-19 vaccine or a placebo.

CDR3: CATSPASGLQDTQYF. The CDR3 bases are TGTGCCACCTCCCCAGCTAGTGGGCTACAAGATACGCAGTATTTT. The chain recombines TRBV24-1 with TRBJ2-3; D unclear. Germline loops: CDR1 KGHDR, CDR2 SFDVKD. The CDR3 consists of 15 residues. V dropped 9 bases and J dropped 5 bases, with 20 bases sitting between them.